The sequence of this T cell receptor (beta chain) was determined in a study of cytomegalovirus exposure and HLA in healthy donors. PCR involved 60 Vbeta and 13 Jbeta primers. Only in-frame clones appear in the TCRdb table, and some are missing; sequencing was by immunoSEQ multiplex PCR. The table shows more than 100,000 clones, with around 78% occurring only once. CDR1 is SGHVS and CDR2 is FQNEAQ in the germline V gene. The CDR3 consists of 15 residues. V trimming: 6 bases; J trimming: 5 bases; junction bases outside the gene matches: 9. As concerns this clone: Antigen specificity is unknown.

General study results and limits: In a later analysis, at a false discovery rate of 0.05, some 15,000 TCR beta sequences were associated with HLA alleles. In terms of immune exposure information, only CMV serostatus was available.

The V call is TRBV7-8, the J call TRBJ2-2; 7 nucleotides match TRBD2. This TCR was recovered from a woman aged 18-29 years in good health and CMV-seronegative. Sequencing was performed on PBMCs. Here the CDR3 reads CASSFQRGGTGELFF. The CDR3 DNA is TGTGCCAGCAGTTTCCAGCGGGGAGGGACCGGGGAGCTGTTTTTT.